This passage covers 26 T cell receptor beta chains from one sample sequenced in a study of control samples from healthy donors and cancer patients (dated by TCRdb to 2020 to 2022). Preparation of the library involved the immunoSEQ multiplex PCR assay. TCRdb provides this immuneACCESS table in a form limited to in-frame rearrangements. Some clones are lacking; in checked studies, under half of them reflect an unresolved V gene, and why the rest are absent is not known. This sample holds 190,000 or so clones; roughly 91% were observed only once. The top ten clones comprise more than 1.1% of the sample. The specimen sequenced was blood. The receptors come from a man aged 18 to 29 in good health.

This clone appeared once. The rearrangement joins TRBV10-3 to TRBJ2-6; no firm D call. The CDR3 consists of 16 residues. Trimming stripped 0 bases from V and 0 bases from J, with 6 bases between. Germline-derived CDR1 and CDR2 are ENHRY and SYGVKD. The CDR3: CAISESMGSGANVLTF. CDR3 coding DNA: TGTGCCATCAGTGAGTCGATGGGCTCTGGGGCCAACGTCCTGACTTTC.

This clone has a single count. The rearrangement joins TRBV5-4 to TRBJ2-1; 9 positions agree with TRBD2. The CDR3 loop spans 15 amino acids. CDR1 is SGHNT and CDR2 is YYREEE in the germline V gene (reference sequence). V shed 0 bases, J shed 4 bases, and the junction held 2 bases outside the gene matches. CDR3 DNA: TGTGCCAGCAGCTTGGGCGGGGGGGCGTACAATGAGCAGTTCTTC. Translation: CASSLGGGAYNEQFF.

The CDR3 DNA sequence: TGTGCCAGCAGTTACCCCGGACAGGGAGAAGGGTATGGCTACACCTTC. This gives the protein CASSYPGQGEGYGYTF. V gene TRBV6-2 or TRBV6-3 combines with J gene TRBJ1-2; 8 bases agree with TRBD1. Unmatched junction bases numbered 10, after V lost 2 bases and J lost 5 bases. In germline, CDR1 is MNHEY, CDR2 SVGEGT. This CDR3 is 16 amino acids long.

This clone was detected only a few times. V is TRBV5-1 and J is TRBJ1-1; the D is unclear. The CDR3 extends over 14 amino acids. Germline CDR1 and CDR2: SGHRS and YFSETQ. V lost 1 base, J lost 3 bases, and 10 bases lay in between. For the CDR3, the DNA is TGCGCCAGCAGCTTGTCCGGCCTTCACACTGAAGCTTTCTTT. It translates to CASSLSGLHTEAFF.

The chain has TRBV6-1 and TRBJ2-7; TRBD2 matches at 7 bases. The CDR3 length is 14 residues. J lost 2 bases, V lost 3 bases, and 4 bases had no gene match. The V gene's germline CDR1 is MNHNS and CDR2 SASEGT. The CDR3 here is CASSDLRGAYEQYF. CDR3 sequence (DNA): TGTGCCAGCAGTGATTTACGGGGGGCCTACGAGCAGTACTTC.

This chain connects TRBV7-3 to TRBJ1-2; unclear D gene. This CDR3 has 13 amino acids. V was pared by 1 base and J by 2 bases, with 5 bases between. Germline V CDR1 and CDR2: SGHTA, FQGTGA. The CDR3 is CASSLNSNYGYTF. Written as DNA, the CDR3 is TGTGCCAGCAGCTTAAACTCCAACTATGGCTACACCTTC.

The chain is built from TRBV19 and TRBJ1-1; no reliable D call. Germline V gene sequence: CDR1 LNHDA, CDR2 SQIVND (reference sequence). This CDR3 contains 13 residues. V dropped 7 bases and J dropped 5 bases, with 14 bases sitting between them. The chain's CDR3 is CASTMTPWTEAFF. In DNA, the CDR3 is TGTGCCAGTACTATGACACCCTGGACTGAAGCTTTCTTT.

The rearrangement uses TRBV19 and TRBJ1-5; no definite D call. The CDR3 sequence is 13 residues long. Germline loops: CDR1 LNHDA, CDR2 SQIVND (reference sequence). The V gene lost 4 bases and the J gene lost 3 bases, with 7 bases spanning the gap. The CDR3 DNA sequence: TGTGCCAGTAGTAATGCGGACAATCAGCCCCAGCATTTT. Residues: CASSNADNQPQHF. Complete variable domain (other parts from reference TRBV19 and TRBJ1-5): DGGITQSPKYLFRKEGQNVTLSCEQNLNHDAMYWYRQDPGQGLRLIYYSQIVNDFQKGDIAEGYSVSREKKESFPLTVTSAQKNPTAFYLCASSNADNQPQHFGDGTRLSIL.

V is TRBV28 and J is TRBJ2-7, with TRBD1 as a possible D gene (5 bases). This CDR3 comprises 21 residues. Trimming removed 6 bases at V and 2 bases at J, with 35 bases between. Per the germline V gene, CDR1 is MDHEN and CDR2 is SYDVKM. CDR3: CASRGSTSTESSNQRTYEQYF. CDR3 coding DNA: TGTGCCAGCAGGGGGTCCACCTCGACAGAGTCATCCAACCAAAGGACCTACGAGCAGTACTTC.

The V gene is TRBV5-1, the J gene TRBJ2-3, with TRBD1 as a possible D gene (6 bases). The V and J ends lost 4 bases and 3 bases respectively, with 9 bases between them. CDR1 and CDR2 from the germline V gene are SGHRS and YFSETQ. CDR3 length equals 13 residues. The CDR3 here is CASSKGQTDTQYF. The CDR3 DNA follows: TGCGCCAGCAGCAAGGGACAAACAGATACGCAGTATTTT.

The chain recombines TRBV2 with TRBJ1-1; D might be TRBD1 (6 bases). The V end lost 3 bases, the J end lost 4 bases, and 12 bases lay between the germline ends. Germline CDR1 is SNHLY and CDR2 is FYNNEI. The CDR3 has 14 amino acids. The CDR3 DNA follows: TGTGCCAGCAGTGATTTCGGACAGCGCACTGAAGCTTTCTTT. It is translated as CASSDFGQRTEAFF.

This clone was recorded only once. This rearrangement joins TRBV21-1 to TRBJ2-7; the DNA was not used to check the table's D call, TRBD1. TRBV21-1 is noted as a pseudogene. The CDR3 has 13 amino acids. The CDR3 loop reads CATNDSNSYEQYF. DNA of the CDR3: TGTGCCACCAATGACAGCAACTCCTACGAGCAGTACTTC.

The chain uses TRBV5-4 and TRBJ2-3; tentatively, D is TRBD2 (5 bases). Deletions cut 0 bases from V and 5 bases from J, with 10 bases between. The germline CDR1 and CDR2 sequences are SGHNT and YYREEE (reference sequence). This CDR3 has 14 amino acids. The CDR3 nucleotides are TGTGCCAGCAGCTTGGAGCCCGCGGGAGATACGCAGTATTTT. This gives the protein CASSLEPAGDTQYF.

The genes are TRBV24-1 and TRBJ1-1, with TRBD1 matching over 10 bases. CDR1 KGHDR and CDR2 SFDVKD come from the germline V gene. CDR3 size: 18 residues. Unmatched junction bases numbered 14, after V lost 4 bases and J lost 4 bases. CDR3 protein: CATSDSTGGARGITEAFF. CDR3 coding DNA: TGTGCCACCAGTGACTCGACAGGGGGCGCGCGCGGGATCACTGAAGCTTTCTTT.

V gene TRBV5-1 combines with J gene TRBJ2-3; 7 positions match TRBD1. V lost 4 bases and J lost 4; bases outside the gene matches: 9. Germline CDR1 and CDR2: SGHRS and YFSETQ. This CDR3 contains 15 residues. The CDR3: CASSIDRVRADTQYF. In nucleotides, the CDR3 is TGCGCCAGCAGCATCGACAGGGTGAGGGCAGATACGCAGTATTTT.

The rearrangement links TRBV12-3 or TRBV12-4 to TRBJ2-7, with a tentative D call TRBD1 (5 bases). V gave up 8 bases and J gave up 5 bases, with 16 bases separating them. This CDR3 has 13 amino acids. The CDR3 spells CASQTTVYHEQYF. The DNA for the CDR3 is TGTGCCAGCCAAACGACAGTCTACCACGAGCAGTACTTC.

This chain joins TRBV12-3 or TRBV12-4 and TRBJ1-1; D is unclear. V lost 3 bases and J 10 bases, leaving 15 bases between the germline ends. The CDR3 runs to 13 residues. DNA of the CDR3: TGTGCCAGCAGTTTTAAGGGCGATGGGAGAGCTTTCTTT. Its protein is CASSFKGDGRAFF.

The genes are TRBV6-5 and TRBJ2-3; possibly TRBD1 or TRBD2 for D (5 bases each). The CDR3 has 14 residues. Germline CDR1 is MNHEY and CDR2 is SVGAGI. The V and J ends lost 8 bases and 2 bases respectively, with 14 bases between them. In nucleotides, the CDR3 is TGTGCCAGCGGAACCGGGACGCACACAGATACGCAGTATTTT. Its translation is CASGTGTHTDTQYF.

The gene calls are TRBV27 and TRBJ1-2; maybe TRBD1 (6 bases). The germline gives CDR1 MNHEY, CDR2 SMNVEV (reference sequence). CDR3 size: 15 residues. V lost 2 bases to trimming and J lost 5 bases, with 15 bases between them. CDR3 region: CASSLKTGGGYGYTF. CDR3 coding DNA: TGTGCCAGCAGTTTAAAGACAGGTGGTGGTTATGGCTACACCTTC.

This clone was counted once. The chain uses TRBV24-1 and TRBJ2-1; no reliable D call. Trimming removed 4 bases from V and 4 bases from J, with 10 bases in between. Germline CDR1 KGHDR, CDR2 SFDVKD. CDR3 length equals 14 residues. CDR3 protein: CATSDPDGYNEQFF. The CDR3 DNA sequence: TGTGCCACCAGTGACCCGGACGGGTACAATGAGCAGTTCTTC.

This clone is a singleton in its sample. The V and J genes are TRBV2 and TRBJ2-1; the D gene is possibly TRBD1 (6 bases). Trimming pared 6 bases from V and 10 bases from J, leaving 10 bases between. CDR3 size: 11 residues. Looked up from germline, CDR1 is SNHLY and CDR2 is FYNNEI. The CDR3: CASRATGEQFF. CDR3 sequence (DNA): TGTGCCAGCAGGGCAACAGGGGAGCAGTTCTTC.

The table lists this clone with a count of one. The CDR3, as DNA: TGCGCCAGCCGTGACAGGGACTACGAGCAGTACTTC. Translating gives CASRDRDYEQYF. The chain is built from TRBV4-1 and TRBJ2-7; 7 nucleotides agree with TRBD1. The J segment lost 3 bases and the V segment lost 8 bases, leaving 4 bases of the junction unmatched. Germline assignment: CDR1 MGHRA and CDR2 YSYEKL. The CDR3 loop spans 12 amino acids.

This clone was counted a single time. Other nucleotide sequences in the sample specify the same CDR3. The chain has TRBV5-1 and TRBJ1-1; D call uncertain. Per germline, CDR1 SGHRS and CDR2 YFSETQ. The CDR3 has 14 amino acids. Trimming shortened V by 2 bases and J by 2 bases, and 10 bases separated the two germline ends. The chain's CDR3 is CASSLGTLNTEAFF. The CDR3 nucleotides are TGCGCCAGCAGCTTAGGTACGCTTAACACTGAAGCTTTCTTT.

The V gene is TRBV12-3 or TRBV12-4, the J gene TRBJ2-5; D ambiguous. The CDR3 is 11 residues long. Trimming removed 6 bases at V and 7 bases at J, with 9 bases between. The CDR3 spells CASSQSGTQYF. DNA of the CDR3: TGTGCCAGCAGCCAGTCGGGGACCCAGTACTTC.

The CDR3 DNA follows: TGTGCCAGCAGTTACTCACCCCACAGTAAACACTATGGCTACACCTTC. Translating gives CASSYSPHSKHYGYTF. The chain couples TRBV6-6 to TRBJ1-2; D is undetermined. Germline lookup yields CDR1 MNHNY and CDR2 SVGAGI (reference sequence). Trimming removed 0 bases from V and 3 bases from J, with 14 bases in between. The CDR3 is 16 residues long.

J is TRBJ1-1 and V is TRBV13; D is uncertain. CDR3 length: 11 amino acids. The V gene's germline CDR1 is PRHDT and CDR2 FYEKMQ (reference sequence). The V and J ends lost 8 bases and 1 base respectively, with 5 bases between them. CDR3 nucleotide sequence: TGTGCCAGCGGGAGGAACACTGAAGCTTTCTTT. This gives the protein CASGRNTEAFF. The variable domain in full, with the rest retrieved from reference TRBV13 and TRBJ1-1, is AAGVIQSPRHLIKEKRETATLKCYPIPRHDTVYWYQQGPGQDPQFLISFYEKMQSDKGSIPDRFSAQQFSDYHSELNMSSLELGDSALYFCASGRNTEAFFGQGTRLTVV.